The TCR beta chain under discussion was sequenced for a study of blood T cell repertoires in COVID-19. The table came from immunoSEQ multiplex PCR; TCRdb's copy has only in-frame clones and leaves some out. The sample includes 110,000 or so clones, approximately 87% of them seen just once. Trimming cost V 2 bases and J 0 bases, with 17 bases left between them. The CDR3 runs to 17 residues. Looked up from germline, CDR1 is MGHRA and CDR2 is YSYEKL. This sequence joins TRBV4-1 and TRBJ2-7; possible D gene TRBD1, 5 bases. Sequencing was performed on peripheral blood. The sequence was obtained from a man in his 70s who had recovered from COVID-19. In nucleotides, the CDR3 is TGCGCCAGCAGCCAAAAGAATGGGCGACAGAGCTCCTACGAGCAGTACTTC. Translated: CASSQKNGRQSSYEQYF.